This paragraph reports one T cell receptor beta chain. Recent acute infections and vaccinations were absent in the healthy HIV-negative adult donors. Donors comprised only Caucasian adults living in Nashville, Tennessee. This entry comes from a study of shared clonotypes between healthy human individuals. This CDR3 comprises 15 residues. Trimming cost V 5 bases and J 0 bases, with 10 bases left between them. The germline gives CDR1 LNHDA, CDR2 SQIVND (reference sequence). Clones were sequenced by immunoSEQ multiplex PCR, and TCRdb holds only the in-frame ones, with some missing. The sample has about 1 million clones; about 80% are singletons.

This chain uses TRBV19 with TRBJ1-4; D gene ambiguous. The sample comprised memory CD4+ T cells sorted from blood. Subset reported: CD45RA-negative fraction. This TCR was sampled from a man between 18 and 29 years old in good health. CDR3 DNA: TGTGCCAGTAGTCCTGGACGGCCAACTAATGAAAAACTGTTTTTT. This translates into CASSPGRPTNEKLFF.